This is a list of T cell receptor beta chains from one sample in a study of T cell repertoires in cytomegalovirus infection. A single record per CDR3 protein comes from TCRdb applying MiXCR to the reads. The sample shows roughly 720,000 distinct CDR3 sequences, 35% of them seen only once. The sequencing input was PBMCs. Source of these receptors: a human donor in good health (CMV status not recorded). Some clones in this sample may be carry-over from other donors' samples. Each CDR3 is given with its conserved first and last residue. Each record gives: CDR3 protein, CDR3 DNA, J gene, V gene, clone size, D gene. D genes are given only for firm matches. The size field is filled for only some rows; it gives once, few, many or a size class.

CDR3: CASSPEAGPHYEQYF
DNA: TGTGCCAGCAGTCCAGAAGCGGGGCCCCACTACGAGCAGTACTTC
J: TRBJ2-7
V: TRBV28
size: -
D: TRBD2

CDR3: CASSFLDSYGYTF
DNA: TGTGCCAGCAGCTTCCTGGACAGCTATGGCTACACCTTC
J: TRBJ1-2
V: TRBV11-2
size: -
D: -

CDR3: CASSTAGGIDTQYF
DNA: TGTGCCAGCAGTACCGCAGGGGGCATAGATACGCAGTATTTT
J: TRBJ2-3
V: TRBV6-8
size: few
D: TRBD1

CDR3: CSPGTTSYYQYF
DNA: TGCAGTCCCGGGACTACATCCTACTATCAGTACTTC
J: TRBJ2-7
V: TRBV20-1
size: -
D: TRBD2

CDR3: CASSPRVNTESLF
DNA: TGTGCCAGCTCACCTAGAGTGAACACTGAATCTTTATTT
J: TRBJ1-1
V: TRBV18
size: -
D: -

CDR3: CASRDRVAFF
DNA: TGTGCCAGCAGGGACAGGGTCGCTTTCTTT
J: TRBJ1-1
V: TRBV12-3/TRBV12-4
size: once
D: TRBD1

CDR3: CASSLAGGWYNEQFF
DNA: TGTGCCAGCAGCTTAGCTGGGGGCTGGTACAATGAGCAGTTCTTC
J: TRBJ2-1
V: TRBV7-2
size: -
D: -

CDR3: CASKDRSSYNEQFF
DNA: TGTGCCAGCAAGGACAGGAGCTCCTACAATGAGCAGTTCTTC
J: TRBJ2-1
V: TRBV2
size: many
D: TRBD1

CDR3: CASSLGQGIMNTEAFF
DNA: TGTGCCAGCAGCTTAGGACAGGGGATTATGAACACTGAAGCTTTCTTT
J: TRBJ1-1
V: TRBV7-9
size: -
D: TRBD1

CDR3: CASSFGLLDYEQYF
DNA: TGTGCCAGCAGTTTTGGGCTCCTGGACTACGAGCAGTACTTC
J: TRBJ2-7
V: TRBV28
size: -
D: -

CDR3: CASSWGDDHGYTF
DNA: TGTGCCAGCAGTTGGGGGGACGACCATGGCTACACCTTC
J: TRBJ1-2
V: TRBV28
size: -
D: -

CDR3: CASSLGSQGGQPQHF
DNA: TGTGCCAGCAGCTTAGGTAGCCAGGGCGGGCAGCCCCAGCATTTT
J: TRBJ1-5
V: TRBV7-2
size: few
D: -

CDR3: CASSLRGGAVYGYTF
DNA: TGTGCCAGCAGCTTGCGTGGGGGGGCAGTCTATGGCTACACCTTC
J: TRBJ1-2
V: TRBV7-4
size: few
D: -

CDR3: CASSIPGTGSNEQFF
DNA: TGTGCCAGTAGTATACCCGGGACAGGGTCGAATGAGCAGTTCTTC
J: TRBJ2-1
V: TRBV19
size: -
D: TRBD1

CDR3: CSVDQGPGTEAFF
DNA: TGCAGCGTTGATCAGGGGCCGGGCACTGAAGCTTTCTTT
J: TRBJ1-1
V: TRBV29-1
size: -
D: -

CDR3: CSVVGRGTGELFF
DNA: TGCAGCGTTGTCGGGAGAGGGACCGGGGAGCTGTTTTTT
J: TRBJ2-2
V: TRBV29-1
size: few
D: -

CDR3: CASNPSGRESETQYF
DNA: TGTGCCAGCAACCCGTCCGGGCGGGAGAGCGAGACCCAGTACTTC
J: TRBJ2-5
V: TRBV13
size: -
D: TRBD2

CDR3: CASSLSHLGFQESSTYNEQFF
DNA: TGTGCCAGCAGTTTGTCCCACTTGGGCTTTCAGGAGAGTTCTACATACAATGAGCAGTTCTTC
J: TRBJ2-1
V: TRBV27
size: -
D: -

CDR3: CASSLGEPEQFF
DNA: TGTGCCAGCAGCTTGGGAGAACCTGAGCAGTTCTTC
J: TRBJ2-1
V: TRBV5-6
size: -
D: -

CDR3: CASSLAAGRPPGELFF
DNA: TGTGCCAGCAGCTTAGCCGCAGGCCGGCCACCCGGGGAGCTGTTTTTT
J: TRBJ2-2
V: TRBV11-3
size: once
D: -

CDR3: CASSYEGRATEAFF
DNA: TGTGCCAGCAGTTACGAGGGGCGAGCCACTGAAGCTTTCTTT
J: TRBJ1-1
V: TRBV6-5
size: few
D: -

CDR3: CASSLLPPGLRGNTEAFF
DNA: TGTGCCAGCAGCCTCCTTCCCCCTGGGCTCAGAGGGAACACTGAAGCTTTCTTT
J: TRBJ1-1
V: TRBV7-8
size: -
D: -

CDR3: CASSLLQAGRTDTKYF
DNA: TGTGCCAGCAGCCTACTACAGGCGGGGAGGACAGATACGAAGTATTTT
J: TRBJ2-3
V: TRBV7-8
size: -
D: -

CDR3: CASSGSDREAFF
DNA: TGTGCCAGCAGCGGCAGTGACAGAGAAGCTTTCTTT
J: TRBJ1-1
V: TRBV9
size: -
D: -

CDR3: CASSIDLSGQGASYEQYF
DNA: TGTGCCAGTAGTATAGATCTATCGGGACAGGGGGCCTCCTACGAGCAGTACTTC
J: TRBJ2-7
V: TRBV19
size: few
D: TRBD1

CDR3: CASSSSRNTEAFF
DNA: TGTGCTAGCAGCTCGAGCAGGAACACTGAAGCTTTCTTT
J: TRBJ1-1
V: TRBV7-7
size: few
D: -

CDR3: CASSKGANTEAFF
DNA: TGTGCCAGCAGCAAGGGGGCCAACACTGAAGCTTTCTTT
J: TRBJ1-1
V: TRBV7-8
size: many
D: TRBD1

CDR3: CASSLSGGPPDTQYF
DNA: TGTGCCAGCAGCCTCAGCGGGGGACCTCCAGATACGCAGTATTTT
J: TRBJ2-3
V: TRBV6-6
size: -
D: TRBD2

CDR3: CASNHIRLANTGELFF
DNA: TGTGCCAGCAACCACATCAGGCTAGCGAACACCGGGGAGCTGTTTTTT
J: TRBJ2-2
V: TRBV6-2/TRBV6-3
size: -
D: -

CDR3: CDSSPANFVNQPHHF
DNA: TGTGACAGCAGTCCGGCCAACTTCGTCAATCAGCCCCATCATTTT
J: TRBJ1-5
V: TRBV28
size: -
D: -

CDR3: CASSGGTGFSNEKLFF
DNA: TGTGCCAGCAGTGGGGGGACAGGGTTTTCTAATGAAAAACTGTTTTTT
J: TRBJ1-4
V: TRBV2
size: -
D: TRBD1

CDR3: CASSPRARQPQHF
DNA: TGTGCCAGCAGTCCGCGGGCGCGACAGCCCCAGCATTTT
J: TRBJ1-5
V: TRBV12-3/TRBV12-4
size: few
D: -

CDR3: CASLRSVTEAFF
DNA: TGTGCCAGCTTAAGGTCAGTCACTGAAGCTTTCTTT
J: TRBJ1-1
V: TRBV6-1
size: few
D: -

CDR3: CASSRDRLAHEQYF
DNA: TGTGCCAGCAGCCGGGACAGGTTAGCCCACGAGCAGTACTTC
J: TRBJ2-7
V: TRBV6-6
size: few
D: TRBD1

CDR3: CASSLISMVSTDTQYF
DNA: TGTGCCAGCAGCTTGATTTCTATGGTGAGCACAGATACGCAGTATTTT
J: TRBJ2-3
V: TRBV5-6
size: -
D: -

CDR3: CASSLDPSYNEQFF
DNA: TGTGCCAGCAGCCTGGACCCCTCCTACAATGAGCAGTTCTTC
J: TRBJ2-1
V: TRBV7-2
size: few
D: -

CDR3: CASSLPGQGKGDTF
DNA: TGTGCCAGCAGCTTACCAGGACAGGGGAAGGGGGACACCTTC
J: TRBJ1-2
V: TRBV7-2
size: few
D: TRBD1

CDR3: CASSLHRGAEAFF
DNA: TGTGCCAGCAGTTTACACAGGGGGGCTGAAGCTTTCTTT
J: TRBJ1-1
V: TRBV27
size: few
D: TRBD1

CDR3: CATSEPGTYEAFF
DNA: TGTGCCACCAGTGAACCCGGGACATATGAAGCTTTCTTT
J: TRBJ1-1
V: TRBV24-1
size: few
D: -

CDR3: CASTRTGGERFF
DNA: TGTGCCAGCACCCGGACAGGCGGTGAGCGGTTCTTC
J: TRBJ2-1
V: TRBV11-2
size: -
D: TRBD1

CDR3: CASSEFRGNGEQFF
DNA: TGTGCCAGCAGTGAATTCAGGGGAAACGGTGAGCAGTTCTTC
J: TRBJ2-1
V: TRBV25-1
size: few
D: -

CDR3: CASSLGARGEETQYF
DNA: TGTGCCAGCAGCTTAGGGGCCCGGGGGGAAGAGACCCAGTACTTC
J: TRBJ2-5
V: TRBV7-8
size: -
D: TRBD2

CDR3: CASSLGGLLEQYF
DNA: TGTGCCAGCAGCTTAGGGGGCCTCTTAGAGCAGTACTTC
J: TRBJ2-7
V: TRBV7-8
size: -
D: -

CDR3: CASRVPGGSYNEQFF
DNA: TGTGCCAGCAGAGTCCCAGGGGGTTCCTACAATGAGCAGTTCTTC
J: TRBJ2-1
V: TRBV6-2/TRBV6-3
size: few
D: TRBD1

CDR3: CASSLGGLLGETQYF
DNA: TGTGCCAGCAGCTTAGGAGGATTGCTCGGAGAGACCCAGTACTTC
J: TRBJ2-5
V: TRBV11-2
size: -
D: -

CDR3: CASSFRLGNTEAFF
DNA: TGTGCCAGCAGCTTTCGTTTGGGAAACACTGAAGCTTTCTTT
J: TRBJ1-1
V: TRBV7-9
size: few
D: -

CDR3: CASSEGPRGVQYF
DNA: TGTGCCAGCAGTGAAGGACCCAGAGGGGTTCAGTACTTC
J: TRBJ2-4
V: TRBV6-1
size: few
D: -

CDR3: CASSQDGSGRRNEQFF
DNA: TGCGCCAGCAGCCAAGATGGGAGCGGGAGGAGAAATGAGCAGTTCTTC
J: TRBJ2-1
V: TRBV4-1
size: few
D: TRBD2

CDR3: CASSANQGLGTEAFF
DNA: TGTGCCAGCAGCGCCAACCAGGGCCTGGGCACTGAAGCTTTCTTT
J: TRBJ1-1
V: TRBV7-6
size: few
D: -

CDR3: CASSLSLPGQVLYYEQYF
DNA: TGTGCCAGCAGCTTATCTTTACCGGGACAGGTACTTTACTACGAGCAGTACTTC
J: TRBJ2-7
V: TRBV11-2
size: -
D: TRBD1

CDR3: CATSGTGKGGYTF
DNA: TGTGCCACCAGTGGGACAGGGAAGGGTGGCTACACCTTC
J: TRBJ1-2
V: TRBV24-1
size: few
D: TRBD1

CDR3: CASSYHSTPGQGKETQYF
DNA: TGTGCCAGCAGTTACCATTCAACTCCGGGACAGGGGAAGGAGACCCAGTACTTC
J: TRBJ2-5
V: TRBV6-5
size: -
D: TRBD1

CDR3: CASSSRTGGQYF
DNA: TGTGCCAGCAGTTCGAGGACAGGGGGCCAGTACTTC
J: TRBJ2-7
V: TRBV6-5
size: -
D: TRBD1

CDR3: CSAREGGGNQPQHF
DNA: TGCAGTGCTAGAGAAGGTGGGGGCAATCAGCCCCAGCATTTT
J: TRBJ1-5
V: TRBV20-1
size: -
D: -

CDR3: CASSFAGPEAFF
DNA: TGTGCCAGCAGTTTTGCGGGGCCTGAAGCTTTCTTT
J: TRBJ1-1
V: TRBV12-3/TRBV12-4
size: -
D: -

CDR3: CASSWEGLYEQYF
DNA: TGTGCCAGCAGTTGGGAGGGTCTCTACGAGCAGTACTTC
J: TRBJ2-7
V: TRBV28
size: -
D: TRBD2

CDR3: CASSTTRLDRAPTGELFF
DNA: TGTGCCAGCAGTACTACCCGCCTGGACAGGGCCCCGACCGGGGAGCTGTTTTTT
J: TRBJ2-2
V: TRBV28
size: many
D: TRBD1

CDR3: CASSLGGGNTIYF
DNA: TGTGCCAGCAGCTTAGGAGGAGGAAACACCATATATTTT
J: TRBJ1-3
V: TRBV7-2
size: many
D: -

CDR3: CATSDWDSQETQYF
DNA: TGTGCCACCAGTGATTGGGACAGCCAAGAGACCCAGTACTTC
J: TRBJ2-5
V: TRBV24-1
size: -
D: TRBD1

CDR3: CSVNTGTGDYEQYF
DNA: TGCAGCGTCAATACCGGGACAGGGGATTACGAGCAGTACTTC
J: TRBJ2-7
V: TRBV29-1
size: -
D: TRBD1